Each of the 18 T cell receptor beta chains below was sequenced from the same sample in a study of shared clonotypes between healthy human individuals. CD45RO-negative cells were positively selected for CCR7, leaving out terminally differentiated effector memory CD45RA+ cells. The data were produced by immunoSEQ multiplex PCR, yet TCRdb's version contains in-frame clones alone and is incomplete. The sample holds about 2,200,000 clones, roughly 91% seen once. Sequenced material: naive CD8+ T cells from PBMCs. These receptors were collected from a young man in good health. Some clones in this sample may be carry-over from other donors' samples.

CDR3 sequence: CASSNTPSSSYNEQFF. CDR3 coding DNA: TGTGCCAGCAGTAACACCCCGTCCAGCTCCTACAATGAGCAGTTCTTC. This chain links TRBV27 with TRBJ2-1; D is uncertain. The V end was cut by 5 bases, the J end by 0 bases, with 14 bases between. The CDR3 covers 16 residues. Looked up from germline, CDR1 is MNHEY and CDR2 is SMNVEV (reference sequence).

The CDR3 loop reads CASSQEYPGEGSYEQFF. As DNA, the CDR3 is TGTGCCAGCAGCCAAGAATATCCGGGAGAAGGGTCCTATGAGCAGTTCTTC. The chain uses TRBV4-2 and TRBJ2-1, with D tentatively TRBD2 (6 bases). The germline V and J ends were trimmed by 0 bases and 8 bases, with 20 bases remaining between them. The V gene's germline CDR1 is LGHNA and CDR2 YNFKEQ. This CDR3 is 17 amino acids long.

This clone was detected only a few times. This chain uses TRBV4-1 with TRBJ1-1, with 7 positions matching TRBD1. There are 16 residues in the CDR3. The germline V gene encodes CDR1 MGHRA and CDR2 YSYEKL. V was pared by 0 bases and J by 4 bases, with 8 bases of the junction left unmatched. CDR3 protein: CASSQDLDREATEAFF. The DNA for the CDR3 is TGCGCCAGCAGCCAAGATTTAGACAGGGAGGCCACTGAAGCTTTCTTT.

The J gene is TRBJ1-4, the V gene TRBV9, with 8 bases fitting TRBD1. V shed 2 bases and J 8 bases; nucleotides not matched to a gene: 11. Germline V gene data show CDR1 as SGDLS and CDR2 as YYNGEE. The CDR3 runs to 16 residues. CDR3 sequence: CASSVAGGAGGEKLFF. The CDR3 DNA reads as TGTGCCAGCAGCGTCGCAGGGGGCGCGGGTGGGGAAAAACTGTTTTTT.

The table lists this clone with a count of one. This sequence joins TRBV19 and TRBJ1-1; D is perhaps TRBD1 (5 bases). CDR1 LNHDA and CDR2 SQIVND come from the germline V gene (reference sequence). CDR3 length equals 12 residues. The ends were cut back, 9 bases at V and 2 bases at J, with 10 bases in the middle. The CDR3: CASERDNTEAFF. CDR3 DNA sequence: TGTGCCAGCGAACGGGACAACACTGAAGCTTTCTTT. Full variable domain (outside the CDR3, taken from reference TRBV19 and TRBJ1-1): DGGITQSPKYLFRKEGQNVTLSCEQNLNHDAMYWYRQDPGQGLRLIYYSQIVNDFQKGDIAEGYSVSREKKESFPLTVTSAQKNPTAFYLCASERDNTEAFFGQGTRLTVV.

The V call is TRBV11-2, the J call TRBJ2-7; no firm D call. V was cut by 5 bases and J by 2 bases, with 7 bases left in between. Germline V gene data show CDR1 as SGHAT and CDR2 as FQNNGV. The CDR3 extends over 12 amino acids. CDR3 nucleotides: TGTGCCAGCAGCCGTAGCCCCTACGAGCAGTACTTC. This codes for CASSRSPYEQYF.

The chain carries TRBV7-8 and TRBJ1-1; D is undetermined. Germline V CDR1 and CDR2: SGHVS, FQNEAQ. This CDR3 has 15 amino acids. Trimming removed 0 bases from V and 1 base from J, with 9 bases in between. CDR3 protein: CASSLARSSNTEAFF. CDR3 bases: TGTGCCAGCAGCTTAGCGAGAAGTTCGAACACTGAAGCTTTCTTT.

The chain carries TRBV6-1 and TRBJ1-1; perhaps TRBD1 as D (5 bases). Germline V gives CDR1 MNHNS, CDR2 SASEGT. This CDR3 region has 15 residues. Trimming removed 9 bases at V and 3 bases at J, with 20 bases between. The CDR3 protein is CASSPDYRSYTEAFF. CDR3 nucleotide sequence: TGTGCCAGTAGCCCGGACTACAGGAGCTACACTGAAGCTTTCTTT.

The V gene is TRBV27, the J gene TRBJ2-7; no clear D. V lost 7 bases and J 2 bases, leaving 6 bases between the germline ends. CDR3 length: 11 residues. The germline V gene has CDR1 MNHEY and CDR2 SMNVEV (reference sequence). CDR3: CASTKPYEQYF. CDR3 nucleotide sequence: TGTGCCAGCACGAAGCCCTACGAGCAGTACTTC.

The chain links TRBV27 to TRBJ1-5; D is unresolved. CDR1 and CDR2 (germline): MNHEY, SMNVEV (reference sequence). V was pared by 6 bases and J by 2 bases, with 14 bases between. CDR3 length: 15 amino acids. CDR3 sequence (DNA): TGTGCCAGCAGCGTTTCCCCTGGCGGCAATCAGCCCCAGCATTTT. It codes for CASSVSPGGNQPQHF.

Details on this clone: It is likely a read error, because the conserved phenylalanine at the end of the CDR3 is missing. This sequence joins TRBV27 and TRBJ2-3; 8 bases match TRBD2. CDR3 length equals 15 residues. The germline V gene encodes CDR1 MNHEY and CDR2 SMNVEV (reference sequence). With 5 bases clipped from V and 6 bases from J, the junction kept 10 bases outside the gene matches. The CDR3 nucleotides read TGTGCCAGCAGTACGCCGGGACTAGGGGTCGATACGCAGTATCTT. This codes for CASSTPGLGVDTQYL.

The V call is TRBV7-9, the J call TRBJ1-5; D is unresolved. The CDR3 loop spans 16 amino acids. Germline lookup yields CDR1 SEHNR and CDR2 FQNEAQ (reference sequence). V was cut by 4 bases and J by 8 bases, with 21 bases left in between. The CDR3 loop reads CASSSDPDTIREPQHF. Here the CDR3 DNA reads TGTGCCAGCAGCTCTGACCCCGATACTATAAGGGAGCCCCAGCATTTT.

This chain uses TRBV5-1 with TRBJ2-1; D gene uncertain. Trimming pared 4 bases from V and 3 bases from J, leaving 5 bases between. Germline V lookup: CDR1 SGHRS, CDR2 YFSETQ. The CDR3 contains 12 residues. DNA for the CDR3: TGCGCCAGCAGCCGAGACTACAATGAGCAGTTCTTC. This gives the protein CASSRDYNEQFF. Drawing the rest from reference TRBV5-1 and TRBJ2-1, the complete variable domain is KAGVTQTPRYLIKTRGQQVTLSCSPISGHRSVSWYQQTPGQGLQFLFEYFSETQRNKGNFPGRFSGRQFSNSRSEMNVSTLELGDSALYLCASSRDYNEQFFGPGTRLTVL.

The rearrangement uses TRBV4-1 and TRBJ2-5; 8 bases agree with TRBD1. This CDR3 contains 15 residues. The junction had 9 bases not matched to a gene; V was cut back by 4 bases and J by 5 bases. The V gene's germline CDR1 is MGHRA and CDR2 YSYEKL. As DNA, the CDR3 is TGCGCCAGCAGCCCCTACCCCGGACAGGGTGAGACCCAGTACTTC. It translates to CASSPYPGQGETQYF.

The V gene is TRBV6-5, the J gene TRBJ2-2, with 7 bases aligning to TRBD2. The junction had 5 bases not matched to a gene; V was cut back by 2 bases and J by 2 bases. CDR1 and CDR2 from the germline V gene are MNHEY and SVGAGI. The CDR3 extends over 16 amino acids. The CDR3 protein is CASSYIGTINTGELFF. The CDR3 nucleotides read TGTGCCAGCAGTTACATTGGGACTATTAACACCGGGGAGCTGTTTTTT.

This chain links TRBV29-1 with TRBJ1-3; maybe TRBD1 (6 bases). Deletions cut 0 bases from V and 3 bases from J, with 15 bases between. The CDR3 contains 16 residues. Germline CDR1 reads SQVTM; CDR2 reads ANQGSEA. CDR3 sequence: CSVEDHGGAGGNTIYF. In DNA form, the CDR3 reads TGCAGCGTTGAAGATCACGGGGGGGCAGGTGGAAACACCATATATTTT.

The rearrangement joins TRBV28 to TRBJ1-1; D is undetermined. CDR1 MDHEN and CDR2 SYDVKM come from the germline V gene. V was pared by 10 bases and J by 3 bases, with 21 bases between. The CDR3 is 15 amino acids. The CDR3 is CANSPSRVIHTEAFF. For the CDR3, the DNA is TGTGCCAATTCCCCCTCGAGGGTGATTCACACTGAAGCTTTCTTT.

This clone was recorded once. This chain links TRBV4-1 with TRBJ2-7, with D possibly matching TRBD1 (6 bases). Germline CDR1 is MGHRA and CDR2 is YSYEKL. Between the trimmed V and J ends, which lost 2 bases and 0 bases, there was a span of 14 bases. The CDR3 sequence is 16 residues long. CDR3: CASSQTPGALSYEQYF. Here the CDR3 DNA reads TGCGCCAGCAGCCAAACGCCAGGGGCCCTCTCCTACGAGCAGTACTTC.